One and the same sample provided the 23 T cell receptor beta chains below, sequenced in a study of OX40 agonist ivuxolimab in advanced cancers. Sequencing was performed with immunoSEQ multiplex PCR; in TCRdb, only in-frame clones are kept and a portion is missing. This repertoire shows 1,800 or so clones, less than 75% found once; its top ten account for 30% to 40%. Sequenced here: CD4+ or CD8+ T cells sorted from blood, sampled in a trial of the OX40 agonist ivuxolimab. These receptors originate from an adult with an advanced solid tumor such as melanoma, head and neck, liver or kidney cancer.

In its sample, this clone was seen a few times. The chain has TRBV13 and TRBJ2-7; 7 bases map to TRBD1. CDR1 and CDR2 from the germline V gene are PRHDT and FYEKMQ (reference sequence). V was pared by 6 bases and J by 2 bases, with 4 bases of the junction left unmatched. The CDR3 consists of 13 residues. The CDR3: CASSEGTAYEQYF. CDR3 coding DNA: TGTGCCAGCAGTGAAGGGACAGCCTACGAGCAGTACTTC.

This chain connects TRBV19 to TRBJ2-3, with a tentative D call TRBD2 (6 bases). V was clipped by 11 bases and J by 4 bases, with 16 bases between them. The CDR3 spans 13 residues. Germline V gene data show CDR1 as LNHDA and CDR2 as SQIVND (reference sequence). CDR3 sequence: CASNGGVADTQYF. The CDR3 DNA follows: TGTGCCTCCAACGGGGGTGTAGCAGATACGCAGTATTTT.

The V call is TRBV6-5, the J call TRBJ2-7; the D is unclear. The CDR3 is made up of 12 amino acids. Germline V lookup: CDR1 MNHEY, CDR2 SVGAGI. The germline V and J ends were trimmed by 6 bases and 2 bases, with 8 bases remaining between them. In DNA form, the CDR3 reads TGTGCCAGCAGGGGAACCACCTACGAGCAGTACTTC. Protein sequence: CASRGTTYEQYF.

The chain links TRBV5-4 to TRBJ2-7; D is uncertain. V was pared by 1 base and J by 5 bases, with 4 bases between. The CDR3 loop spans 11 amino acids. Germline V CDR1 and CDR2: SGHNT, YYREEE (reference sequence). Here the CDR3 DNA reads TGTGCCAGCAGCTTGTTGCACGAGCAGTACTTC. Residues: CASSLLHEQYF.

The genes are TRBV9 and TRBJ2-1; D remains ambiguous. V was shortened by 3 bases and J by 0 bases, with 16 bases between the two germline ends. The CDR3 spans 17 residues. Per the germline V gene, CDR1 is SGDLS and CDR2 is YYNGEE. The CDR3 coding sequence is TGTGCCAGCAGCGGAGAAACGGCGGTCAGCTCCTACAATGAGCAGTTCTTC. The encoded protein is CASSGETAVSSYNEQFF.

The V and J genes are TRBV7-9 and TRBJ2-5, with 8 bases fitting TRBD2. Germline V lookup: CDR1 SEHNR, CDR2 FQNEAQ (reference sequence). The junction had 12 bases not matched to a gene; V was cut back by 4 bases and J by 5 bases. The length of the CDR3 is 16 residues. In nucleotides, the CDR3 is TGTGCCAGCAGCTCAACCGTCGGGGGGGCCGGGGAGACCCAGTACTTC. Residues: CASSSTVGGAGETQYF.

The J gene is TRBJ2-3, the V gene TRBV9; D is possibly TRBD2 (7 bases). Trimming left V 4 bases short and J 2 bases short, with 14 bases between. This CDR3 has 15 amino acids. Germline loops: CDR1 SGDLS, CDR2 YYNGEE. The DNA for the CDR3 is TGTGCCAGCAGCTCCCGCGGGGGCCCCACAGATACGCAGTATTTT. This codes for CASSSRGGPTDTQYF. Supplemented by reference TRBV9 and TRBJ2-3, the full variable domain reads DSGVTQTPKHLITATGQRVTLRCSPRSGDLSVYWYQQSLDQGLQFLIQYYNGEERAKGNILERFSAQQFPDLHSELNLSSLELGDSALYFCASSSRGGPTDTQYFGPGTRLTVL.

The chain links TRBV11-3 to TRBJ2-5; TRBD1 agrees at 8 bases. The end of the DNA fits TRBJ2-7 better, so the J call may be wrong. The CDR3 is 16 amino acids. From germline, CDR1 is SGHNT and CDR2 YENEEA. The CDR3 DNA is TGTGCCAGCAGACCAACCGGGACAGGAAGCTCCTACGAGCAGTACTTC. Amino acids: CASRPTGTGSSYEQYF.

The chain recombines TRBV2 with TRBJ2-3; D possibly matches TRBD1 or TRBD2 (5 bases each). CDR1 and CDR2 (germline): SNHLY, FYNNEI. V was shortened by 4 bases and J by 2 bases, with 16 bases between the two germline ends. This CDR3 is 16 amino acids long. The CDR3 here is CASSASGPKFTDTQYF. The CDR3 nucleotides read TGTGCCAGCAGTGCCTCGGGGCCGAAATTCACAGATACGCAGTATTTT.

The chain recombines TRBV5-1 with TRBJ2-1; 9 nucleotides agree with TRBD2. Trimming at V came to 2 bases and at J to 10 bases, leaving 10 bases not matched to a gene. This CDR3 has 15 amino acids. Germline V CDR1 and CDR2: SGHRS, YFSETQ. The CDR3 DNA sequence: TGCGCCAGCAGCTTAGATCGCGGGGGGGCGGCGGAGCAGTTCTTC. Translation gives CASSLDRGGAAEQFF. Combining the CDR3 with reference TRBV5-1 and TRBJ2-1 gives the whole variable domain KAGVTQTPRYLIKTRGQQVTLSCSPISGHRSVSWYQQTPGQGLQFLFEYFSETQRNKGNFPGRFSGRQFSNSRSEMNVSTLELGDSALYLCASSLDRGGAAEQFFGPGTRLTVL.

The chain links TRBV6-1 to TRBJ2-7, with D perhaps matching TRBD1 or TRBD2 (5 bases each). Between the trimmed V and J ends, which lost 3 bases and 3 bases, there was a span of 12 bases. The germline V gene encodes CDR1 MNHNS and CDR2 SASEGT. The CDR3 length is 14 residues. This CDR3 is CASSEGRVDYEQYF. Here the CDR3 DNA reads TGTGCCAGCAGTGAGGGACGGGTAGACTACGAGCAGTACTTC.

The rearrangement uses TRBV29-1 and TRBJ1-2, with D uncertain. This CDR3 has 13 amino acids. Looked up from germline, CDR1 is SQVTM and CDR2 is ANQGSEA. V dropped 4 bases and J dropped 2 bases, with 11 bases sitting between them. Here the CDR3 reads CSVVGLGNYGYTF. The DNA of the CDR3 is TGCAGCGTTGTAGGGCTAGGGAACTATGGCTACACCTTC.

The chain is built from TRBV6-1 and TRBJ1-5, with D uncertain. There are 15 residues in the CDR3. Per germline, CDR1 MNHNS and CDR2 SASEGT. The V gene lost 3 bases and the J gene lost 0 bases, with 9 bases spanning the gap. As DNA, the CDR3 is TGTGCCAGCAGTGACGGGGAAAATAGCAATCAGCCCCAGCATTTT. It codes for CASSDGENSNQPQHF.

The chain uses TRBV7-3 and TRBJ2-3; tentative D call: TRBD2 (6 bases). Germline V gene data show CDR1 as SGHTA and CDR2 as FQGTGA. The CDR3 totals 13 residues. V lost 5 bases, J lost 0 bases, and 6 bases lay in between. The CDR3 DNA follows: TGTGCCAGCAGCAGCGGGAGCACAGATACGCAGTATTTT. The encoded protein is CASSSGSTDTQYF.

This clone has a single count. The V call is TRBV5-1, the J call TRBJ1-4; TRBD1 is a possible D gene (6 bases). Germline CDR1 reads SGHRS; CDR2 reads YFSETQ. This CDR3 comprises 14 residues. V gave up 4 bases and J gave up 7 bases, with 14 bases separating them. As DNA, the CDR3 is TGCGCCAGCAGCCCTAACAGGGCCTCTGAAAAACTGTTTTTT. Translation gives CASSPNRASEKLFF.

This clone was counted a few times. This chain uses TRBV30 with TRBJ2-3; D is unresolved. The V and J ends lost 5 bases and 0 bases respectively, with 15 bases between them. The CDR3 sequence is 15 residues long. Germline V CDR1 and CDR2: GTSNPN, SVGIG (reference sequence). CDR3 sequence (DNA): TGTGCCTGGGGTCGAGACGGTACTAGCACAGATACGCAGTATTTT. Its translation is CAWGRDGTSTDTQYF.

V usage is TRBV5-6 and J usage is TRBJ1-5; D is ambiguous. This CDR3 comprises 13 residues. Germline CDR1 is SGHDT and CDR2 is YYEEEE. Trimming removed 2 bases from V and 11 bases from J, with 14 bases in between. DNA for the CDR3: TGTGCCAGCAGCTTATCCCAGGTCGGGGCCCAGCATTTT. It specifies CASSLSQVGAQHF.

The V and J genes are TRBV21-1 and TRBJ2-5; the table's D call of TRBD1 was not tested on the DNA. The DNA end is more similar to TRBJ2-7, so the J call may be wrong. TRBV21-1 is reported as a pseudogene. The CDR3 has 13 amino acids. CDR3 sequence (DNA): TGTGCCAGCAGCAAGGCAGGGTTGGGCGAGCAGTACTTC. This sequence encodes CASSKAGLGEQYF.

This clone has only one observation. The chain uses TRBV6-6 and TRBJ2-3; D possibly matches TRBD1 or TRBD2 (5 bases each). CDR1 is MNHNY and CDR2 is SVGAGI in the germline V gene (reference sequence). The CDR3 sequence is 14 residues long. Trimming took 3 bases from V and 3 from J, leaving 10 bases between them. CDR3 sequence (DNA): TGTGCCAGCAGTTATGGGTGGGGGACAGATACGCAGTATTTT. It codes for CASSYGWGTDTQYF.

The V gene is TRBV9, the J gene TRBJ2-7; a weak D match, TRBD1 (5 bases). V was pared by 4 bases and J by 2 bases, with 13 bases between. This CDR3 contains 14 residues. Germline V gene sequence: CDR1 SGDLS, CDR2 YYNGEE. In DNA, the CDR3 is TGTGCCAGCAGCCCCTGGACACTTCCCTACGAGCAGTACTTC. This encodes CASSPWTLPYEQYF.

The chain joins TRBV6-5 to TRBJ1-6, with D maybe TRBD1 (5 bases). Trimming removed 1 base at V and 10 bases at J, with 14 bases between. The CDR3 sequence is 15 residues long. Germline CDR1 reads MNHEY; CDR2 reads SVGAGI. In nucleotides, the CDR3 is TGTGCCAGCAGTTACTGGGCTACAGGTCAATCACCCCTCCACTTT. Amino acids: CASSYWATGQSPLHF.

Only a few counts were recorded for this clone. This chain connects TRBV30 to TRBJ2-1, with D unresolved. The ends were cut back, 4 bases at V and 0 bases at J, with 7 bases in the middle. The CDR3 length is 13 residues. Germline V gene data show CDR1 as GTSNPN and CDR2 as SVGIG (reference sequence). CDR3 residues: CAWNSGSYNEQFF. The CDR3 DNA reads TGTGCCTGGAACTCTGGCTCCTACAATGAGCAGTTCTTC.

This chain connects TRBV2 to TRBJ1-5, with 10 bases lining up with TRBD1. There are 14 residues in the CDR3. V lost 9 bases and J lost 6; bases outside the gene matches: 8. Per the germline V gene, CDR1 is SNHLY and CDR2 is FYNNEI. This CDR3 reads CARSSGTGVQPQHF. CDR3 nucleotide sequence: TGTGCCAGATCTTCCGGGACAGGGGTTCAGCCCCAGCATTTT.